These 21 T cell receptor beta chains share one sample of origin, sequenced in a study of cytomegalovirus exposure and HLA in healthy donors. TCRdb keeps only in-frame clones here, not all; method: immunoSEQ multiplex PCR. The top ten hold approximately 1.2% of the sample, which has some 130,000 clones, 89% seen once. Sequenced material: PBMCs. The origin of the receptors is a woman aged 18-29 years in good health and CMV-seronegative.

In this sample, this clone turned up once. The chain carries TRBV9 and TRBJ2-5; TRBD1 matches 9 bases. With V trimmed by 3 bases and J by 3 bases, 6 bases remained unmatched. Germline-derived CDR1 and CDR2 are SGDLS and YYNGEE. This CDR3 has 15 residues. The CDR3 is CASSARGQGEETQYF. Here the CDR3 DNA reads TGTGCCAGCAGCGCGAGGGGACAGGGCGAAGAGACCCAGTACTTC.

The chain is built from TRBV18 and TRBJ1-1, with 9 bases matching TRBD1. The J segment lost 2 bases and the V segment lost 8 bases, leaving 3 bases of the junction unmatched. CDR1 is KGHSH and CDR2 is LQKENI in the germline V gene. This CDR3 region has 13 residues. The CDR3 nucleotides read TGTGCCAGCACGGGACAGGGCAACACTGAAGCTTTCTTT. This translates into CASTGQGNTEAFF.

The chain combines TRBV6-1 with TRBJ2-7; D unresolved. The germline CDR1 and CDR2 sequences are MNHNS and SASEGT. Trimming removed 7 bases from V and 7 bases from J, with 17 bases in between. The CDR3 loop spans 13 amino acids. The CDR3 reads CASTMALMREQYF. The CDR3 DNA reads as TGTGCCAGCACTATGGCCCTTATGAGGGAGCAGTACTTC.

The genes are TRBV7-3 and TRBJ1-1; TRBD1 matches 7 bases. J lost 4 bases, V lost 1 base, and 6 bases had no gene match. Germline CDR1 reads SGHTA; CDR2 reads FQGTGA. This CDR3 spans 15 amino acids. The CDR3 region has the DNA TGTGCCAGCAGCTTAATGGGGGACAGTTCCACTGAAGCTTTCTTT. Amino acid sequence: CASSLMGDSSTEAFF. Using reference TRBV7-3 and TRBJ1-1 for the parts outside the CDR3, the full variable domain is GAGVSQTPSNKVTEKGKYVELRCDPISGHTALYWYRQSLGQGPEFLIYFQGTGAADDSGLPNDRFFAVRPEGSVSTLKIQRTERGDSAVYLCASSLMGDSSTEAFFGQGTRLTVV.

The V gene is TRBV19, the J gene TRBJ2-1; weak D call: TRBD2 (6 bases). Deletions cut 7 bases from V and 5 bases from J, with 12 bases between. The CDR3 is 13 residues long. Germline V gene sequence: CDR1 LNHDA, CDR2 SQIVND (reference sequence). The CDR3: CASTALAHNEQFF. As DNA, the CDR3 is TGTGCCAGTACGGCACTAGCCCACAATGAGCAGTTCTTC.

The CDR3 loop reads CASSTTDRVGSPLHF. The CDR3 DNA follows: TGTGCCAGCAGCACGACAGACAGGGTAGGCTCACCCCTCCACTTT. The chain joins TRBV5-5 to TRBJ1-6, with TRBD1 identical over 7 bases. V was pared by 4 bases and J by 10 bases, with 11 bases of the junction left unmatched. Per germline, CDR1 SGHKS and CDR2 YYEKEE (reference sequence). The CDR3 has 15 amino acids.

J is TRBJ2-1 and V is TRBV15; TRBD1 matches 8 bases. CDR1 is LNHNV, CDR2 YYDKDF, per germline (reference sequence). CDR3 length: 18 residues. The trim removed 1 base at V and 7 bases at J, leaving 15 bases unmatched. For the CDR3, the DNA is TGTGCCACCAGCAGAGGCCCGCCTCGACAGGGGATTAGGAATGAGCAGTTCTTC. Protein product: CATSRGPPRQGIRNEQFF.

The chain combines TRBV15 with TRBJ2-1; 11 bases align to TRBD1. CDR3 size: 16 residues. V trimming: 0 bases; J trimming: 7 bases; junction bases outside the gene matches: 5. CDR1 and CDR2 from the germline V gene are LNHNV and YYDKDF (reference sequence). The CDR3 DNA reads TGTGCCACCAGCAGAGATCGGACAGGGGGCTTGAATGAGCAGTTCTTC. Amino acid sequence: CATSRDRTGGLNEQFF.

The chain uses TRBV2 and TRBJ2-3; 10 positions agree with TRBD1. The germline CDR1 and CDR2 sequences are SNHLY and FYNNEI. The CDR3 consists of 15 residues. V lost 4 bases, J lost 3 bases, and 4 bases stayed unmatched. The CDR3 region has the DNA TGTGCCAGCAGTGTACCGGGACAGGGGACAGATACGCAGTATTTT. It yields the protein CASSVPGQGTDTQYF.

The chain has TRBV18 and TRBJ1-1, with D unresolved. CDR3 length: 16 residues. Between the trimmed V and J ends, which lost 3 bases and 2 bases, there was a span of 16 bases. The germline CDR1 and CDR2 sequences are KGHSH and LQKENI. CDR3 nucleotides: TGTGCCAGCTCACCTGCAAACGGTCGGACTAACACTGAAGCTTTCTTT. It translates to CASSPANGRTNTEAFF.

This chain connects TRBV6-6 to TRBJ2-3, with a tentative D call TRBD2 (5 bases). The germline V and J ends were trimmed by 0 bases and 5 bases, with 12 bases remaining between them. Germline V CDR1 and CDR2: MNHNY, SVGAGI (reference sequence). The CDR3 contains 15 residues. The CDR3 region has the DNA TGTGCCAGCAGTTACTCGCCGGCGGGCGGAGATACGCAGTATTTT. As protein: CASSYSPAGGDTQYF.

The chain links TRBV5-1 to TRBJ2-1; D call uncertain. Germline V gene sequence: CDR1 SGHRS, CDR2 YFSETQ. CDR3 length equals 16 residues. V was shortened by 3 bases and J by 2 bases, with 15 bases between the two germline ends. The CDR3 protein is CASSSKSEPTYNEQFF. The CDR3 nucleotides read TGCGCCAGCAGCTCCAAGAGCGAGCCCACCTACAATGAGCAGTTCTTC.

V is TRBV15 and J is TRBJ1-4; D ambiguous. Trimming shortened V by 3 bases and J by 6 bases, and 29 bases separated the two germline ends. The V gene's germline CDR1 is LNHNV and CDR2 YYDKDF (reference sequence). The CDR3 is 20 residues long. CDR3: CATSRPFAFYRGEGHEKLFF. In nucleotides, the CDR3 is TGTGCCACCAGCAGGCCTTTTGCGTTTTACCGGGGAGAAGGGCATGAAAAACTGTTTTTT.

The rearrangement links TRBV9 to TRBJ1-1; 11 nucleotides align to TRBD1. Looked up from germline, CDR1 is SGDLS and CDR2 is YYNGEE. J lost 0 bases, V lost 0 bases, and 7 bases had no gene match. CDR3 length: 18 amino acids. In nucleotides, the CDR3 is TGTGCCAGCAGCGTAGAGGGGACAGGGGGGATCATGAACACTGAAGCTTTCTTT. Residues: CASSVEGTGGIMNTEAFF.

The rearrangement links TRBV18 to TRBJ2-1; D may be TRBD2 (6 bases). V lost 3 bases to trimming and J lost 1 base, with 19 bases between them. The CDR3 runs 18 residues. Germline V CDR1 and CDR2: KGHSH, LQKENI. CDR3 bases: TGTGCCAGCTCACCTGAGATGCTCGGGGGATATTCCTACAATGAGCAGTTCTTC. Protein sequence: CASSPEMLGGYSYNEQFF.

The V and J genes are TRBV6-6 and TRBJ2-3; D not certain. CDR1 is MNHNY, CDR2 SVGAGI, per germline (reference sequence). Trimming took off 6 bases at V and 6 bases at J, with 7 bases between the two ends. The CDR3 loop spans 11 amino acids. In nucleotides, the CDR3 is TGTGCCAGCAGCCCTGTCGATACGCAGTATTTT. It is translated as CASSPVDTQYF.

This clone was seen only once. The CDR3 reads CSVSSGGYTDTQYF. CDR3 in DNA: TGCAGCGTTTCTAGCGGGGGGTACACAGATACGCAGTATTTT. The V gene is TRBV29-1, the J gene TRBJ2-3; TRBD2 matches at 11 bases. Germline V gene data show CDR1 as SQVTM and CDR2 as ANQGSEA. There are 14 residues in the CDR3. J gave up 2 bases and V 5 bases, and 3 bases lay outside the gene matches.

V is TRBV5-1 and J is TRBJ2-5, with D unresolved. The CDR3 length is 15 residues. From germline, CDR1 is SGHRS and CDR2 YFSETQ. Trimming pared 0 bases from V and 1 base from J, leaving 10 bases between. The CDR3 DNA reads as TGCGCCAGCAGCTTGGTCCAGGCCCGCCAAGAGACCCAGTACTTC. Its protein is CASSLVQARQETQYF.

This chain's CDR3 is CASNPLGRGPLHF. CDR3 nucleotide sequence: TGTGCCAGCAATCCCCTCGGCCGGGGACCCCTCCACTTT. This chain joins TRBV27 and TRBJ1-6; D is ambiguous. V lost 7 bases and J 12 bases, leaving 16 bases between the germline ends. The CDR3 consists of 13 residues. The germline gives CDR1 MNHEY, CDR2 SMNVEV (reference sequence).

The rearrangement joins TRBV19 to TRBJ1-3, with D unresolved. Germline V CDR1 and CDR2: LNHDA, SQIVND (reference sequence). This CDR3 spans 14 amino acids. Between the trimmed V and J ends, which lost 7 bases and 4 bases, there was a span of 14 bases. DNA for the CDR3: TGTGCCAGTAAAGCCCCTTCTACGGGAAACACCATATATTTT. It encodes CASKAPSTGNTIYF.

V gene TRBV5-1 combines with J gene TRBJ1-1; D remains unclear. This CDR3 region has 12 residues. CDR1 SGHRS and CDR2 YFSETQ come from the germline V gene. V lost 3 bases and J lost 4, with 7 bases in between. Here the CDR3 DNA reads TGCGCCAGCAGCTCTCAGGCCACTGAAGCTTTCTTT. This codes for CASSSQATEAFF.